This TCR beta chain was sequenced in a study of cytomegalovirus exposure and HLA in healthy donors. Vbeta (60) and Jbeta (13) primers were used in the PCR. Assay: immunoSEQ multiplex PCR; the TCRdb copy retains only in-frame clones and omits some. The repertoire holds some 190,000 clones, with 85% to 90% as singletons. Comment on this clone: Its antigen remains unknown.

V was shortened by 2 bases and J by 9 bases, with 13 bases between the two germline ends. In germline, CDR1 is MDHEN, CDR2 SYDVKM. The CDR3 runs to 13 residues. Study-wide points: Analyses of presence and absence presupposed an approximately uniform sequencing depth across donors. Reports showed the classifier diagnosing cytomegalovirus status with high specificity and sensitivity.

Sequencing was carried out using PBMCs. The chain has TRBV28 and TRBJ1-1; no firm D call. The sequence was obtained from a man aged 30 to 45 in good health and CMV-seronegative. The CDR3 region is CASSLGLASQAFF. The CDR3 DNA is TGTGCCAGCAGTTTAGGGCTGGCATCCCAAGCTTTCTTT.